This TCR beta chain derives from a study of shared clonotypes between healthy human individuals. Findings and limits, study-wide: A handful of donors shared 4.5% to 6.5% of their naive CD4 clonotypes. As a rule, naive subsets had a larger estimated richness than memory subsets.

Details on this clone: Its antigen is undetermined.

V was shortened by 3 bases and J by 7 bases, with 18 bases between the two germline ends. CDR3 length: 15 residues. Germline V CDR1 and CDR2: ENHRY, SYGVKD. When replicate PCRs were run on sorted subsets, they used 150 to 200 ng DNA, tens of thousands of T cell genomes. Sequencing used immunoSEQ multiplex PCR; TCRdb keeps in-frame clones, though not all of them. The sample holds approximately 2,000,000 clones, about 90% seen once. The healthy adult donors were HIV-negative and reported no recent acute infections or vaccinations. The rearrangement uses TRBV10-3 and TRBJ1-2, with D possibly being TRBD1 (6 bases). The sequencing input was naive CD4+ T cells from PBMCs. Subset given: CD45RA+ positively selected. This receptor was identified in a man aged 18 to 29 in good health. Some clones in this sample may be carry-over from other donors' samples. CDR3 residues: CAISDWTAPNRGYTF. The CDR3 nucleotides are TGTGCCATCAGTGATTGGACAGCCCCCAACCGTGGCTACACCTTC.